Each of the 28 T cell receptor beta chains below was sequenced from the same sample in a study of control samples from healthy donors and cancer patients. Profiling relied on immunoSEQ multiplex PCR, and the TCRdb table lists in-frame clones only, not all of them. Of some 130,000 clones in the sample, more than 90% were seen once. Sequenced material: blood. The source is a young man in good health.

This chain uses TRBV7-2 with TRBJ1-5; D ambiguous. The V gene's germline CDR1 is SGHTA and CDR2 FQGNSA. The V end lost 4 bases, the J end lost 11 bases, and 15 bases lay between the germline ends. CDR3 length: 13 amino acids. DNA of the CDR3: TGTGCCAGCAGCTCCATCCGGGCGGGGTCCCAGCATTTT. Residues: CASSSIRAGSQHF.

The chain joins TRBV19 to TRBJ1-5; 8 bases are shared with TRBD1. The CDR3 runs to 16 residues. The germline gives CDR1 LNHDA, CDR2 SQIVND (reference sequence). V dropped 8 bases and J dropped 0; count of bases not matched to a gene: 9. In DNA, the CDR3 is TGTGCCAGTGATCGGGGGACAGGTTATAGCAATCAGCCCCAGCATTTT. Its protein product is CASDRGTGYSNQPQHF.

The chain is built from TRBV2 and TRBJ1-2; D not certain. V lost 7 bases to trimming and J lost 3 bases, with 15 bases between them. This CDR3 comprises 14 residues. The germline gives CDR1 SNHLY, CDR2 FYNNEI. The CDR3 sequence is CASKGRLLDYGYTF. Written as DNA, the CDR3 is TGTGCCAGCAAAGGAAGGCTTTTGGACTATGGCTACACCTTC.

The CDR3 sequence is CASSQEANQPQHF. The DNA of the CDR3 is TGTGCCAGCAGCCAAGAAGCCAATCAGCCCCAGCATTTT. This chain connects TRBV4-2 to TRBJ1-5, with unresolved D. The CDR3 sequence is 13 residues long. Germline-derived CDR1 and CDR2 are LGHNA and YNFKEQ. Between the trimmed V and J ends, which lost 0 bases and 3 bases, there was a span of 3 bases.

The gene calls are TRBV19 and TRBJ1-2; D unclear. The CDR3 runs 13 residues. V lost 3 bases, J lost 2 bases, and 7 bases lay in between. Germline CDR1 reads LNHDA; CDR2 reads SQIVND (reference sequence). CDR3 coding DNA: TGTGCCAGTAGTATTAAGGGCAACTATGGCTACACCTTC. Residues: CASSIKGNYGYTF.

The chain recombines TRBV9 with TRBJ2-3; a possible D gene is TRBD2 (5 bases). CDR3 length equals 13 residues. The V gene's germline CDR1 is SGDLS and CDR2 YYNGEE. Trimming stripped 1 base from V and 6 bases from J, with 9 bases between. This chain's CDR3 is CASSVNPGDTQYF. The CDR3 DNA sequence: TGTGCCAGCAGCGTAAACCCGGGGGATACGCAGTATTTT.

DNA of the CDR3: TGCAGCGTTGGTGGAAGAACAGGAGGGGGCGGCACTGAAGCTTTCTTT. Its translation: CSVGGRTGGGGTEAFF. The chain joins TRBV29-1 to TRBJ1-1; 7 nucleotides match TRBD1. The ends lost 4 bases at V and 4 bases at J; junction bases unmatched: 15. The CDR3 runs to 16 residues. Germline CDR1 reads SQVTM; CDR2 reads ANQGSEA. Drawing the rest from reference TRBV29-1 and TRBJ1-1, the complete variable domain is SAVISQKPSRDICQRGTSLTIQCQVDSQVTMMFWYRQQPGQSLTLIATANQGSEATYESGFVIDKFPISRPNLTFSTLTVSNMSPEDSSIYLCSVGGRTGGGGTEAFFGQGTRLTVV.

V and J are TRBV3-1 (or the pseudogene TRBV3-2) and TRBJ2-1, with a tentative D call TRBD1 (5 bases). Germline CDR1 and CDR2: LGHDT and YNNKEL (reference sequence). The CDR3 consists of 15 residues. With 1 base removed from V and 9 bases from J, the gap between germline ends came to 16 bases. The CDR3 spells CASSQVAGLGGEQFF. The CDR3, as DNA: TGTGCCAGCAGCCAAGTTGCAGGGCTCGGTGGTGAGCAGTTCTTC.

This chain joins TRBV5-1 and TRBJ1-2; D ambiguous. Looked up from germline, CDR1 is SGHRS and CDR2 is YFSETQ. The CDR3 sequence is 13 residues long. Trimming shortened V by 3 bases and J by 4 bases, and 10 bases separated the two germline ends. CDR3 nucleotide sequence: TGCGCCAGCAGCTCGGACGGCCTCTATGGCTACACCTTC. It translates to CASSSDGLYGYTF.

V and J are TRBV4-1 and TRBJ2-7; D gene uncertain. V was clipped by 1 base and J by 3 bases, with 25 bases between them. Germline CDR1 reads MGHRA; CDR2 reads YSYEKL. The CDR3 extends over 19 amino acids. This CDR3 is CASSQGFFRVRPTHYEQYF. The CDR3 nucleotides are TGCGCCAGCAGCCAAGGTTTCTTTCGGGTCCGGCCGACCCACTACGAGCAGTACTTC.

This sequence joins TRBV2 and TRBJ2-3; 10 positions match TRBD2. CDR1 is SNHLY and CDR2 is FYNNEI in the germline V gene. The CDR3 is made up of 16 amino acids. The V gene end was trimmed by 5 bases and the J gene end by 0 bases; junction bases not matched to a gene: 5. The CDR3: CASSRTSGISTDTQYF. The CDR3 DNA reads TGTGCCAGCAGTCGGACTAGCGGTATTAGCACAGATACGCAGTATTTT. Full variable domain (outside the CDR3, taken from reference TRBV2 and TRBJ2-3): EPEVTQTPSHQVTQMGQEVILRCVPISNHLYFYWYRQILGQKVEFLVSFYNNEISEKSEIFDDQFSVERPDGSNFTLKIRSTKLEDSAMYFCASSRTSGISTDTQYFGPGTRLTVL.

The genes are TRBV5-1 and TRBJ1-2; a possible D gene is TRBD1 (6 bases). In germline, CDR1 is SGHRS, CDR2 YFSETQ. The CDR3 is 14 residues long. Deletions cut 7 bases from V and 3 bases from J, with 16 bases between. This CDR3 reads CASARGSVDYGYTF. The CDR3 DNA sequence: TGCGCCAGCGCAAGGGGGTCGGTAGACTATGGCTACACCTTC.

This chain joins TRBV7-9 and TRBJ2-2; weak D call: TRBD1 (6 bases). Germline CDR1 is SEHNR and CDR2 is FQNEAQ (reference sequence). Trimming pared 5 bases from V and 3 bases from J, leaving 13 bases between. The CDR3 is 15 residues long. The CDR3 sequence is CASSKDSLYTGELFF. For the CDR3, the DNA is TGTGCCAGCAGCAAGGACAGTTTATACACCGGGGAGCTGTTTTTT.

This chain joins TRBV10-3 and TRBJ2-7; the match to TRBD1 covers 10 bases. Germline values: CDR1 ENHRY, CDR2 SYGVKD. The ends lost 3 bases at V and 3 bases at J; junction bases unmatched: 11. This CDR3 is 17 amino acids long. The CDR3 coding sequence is TGTGCCATCAGTGACCCCGACAGGGGGCTCTTACACTACGAGCAGTACTTC. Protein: CAISDPDRGLLHYEQYF.

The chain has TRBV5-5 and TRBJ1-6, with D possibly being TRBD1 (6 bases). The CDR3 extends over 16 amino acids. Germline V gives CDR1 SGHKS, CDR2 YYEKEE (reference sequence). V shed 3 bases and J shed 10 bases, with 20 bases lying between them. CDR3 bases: TGTGCCAGCAGCTGGGGCTTCGGGGGGCTGGAGTCACCCCTCCACTTT. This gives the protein CASSWGFGGLESPLHF.

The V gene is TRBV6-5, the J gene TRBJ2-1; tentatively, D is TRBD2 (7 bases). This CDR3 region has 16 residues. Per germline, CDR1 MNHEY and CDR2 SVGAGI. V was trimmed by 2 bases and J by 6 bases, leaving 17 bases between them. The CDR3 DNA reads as TGTGCCAGCAGTTACCCCGGTCCGGCGGGGGCCAATGAGCAGTTCTTC. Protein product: CASSYPGPAGANEQFF.

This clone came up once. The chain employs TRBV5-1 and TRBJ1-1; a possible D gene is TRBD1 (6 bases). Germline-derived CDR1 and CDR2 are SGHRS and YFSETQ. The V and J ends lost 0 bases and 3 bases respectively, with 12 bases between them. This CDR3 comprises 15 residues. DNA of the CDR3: TGCGCCAGCAGCTTGGGACGGACAGCCTACACTGAAGCTTTCTTT. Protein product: CASSLGRTAYTEAFF.

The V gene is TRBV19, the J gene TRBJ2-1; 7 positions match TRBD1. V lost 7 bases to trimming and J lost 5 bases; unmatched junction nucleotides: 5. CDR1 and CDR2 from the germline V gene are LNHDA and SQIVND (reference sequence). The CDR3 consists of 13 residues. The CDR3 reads CASKYQGDNEQFF. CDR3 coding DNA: TGTGCCAGTAAATATCAGGGGGACAATGAGCAGTTCTTC.

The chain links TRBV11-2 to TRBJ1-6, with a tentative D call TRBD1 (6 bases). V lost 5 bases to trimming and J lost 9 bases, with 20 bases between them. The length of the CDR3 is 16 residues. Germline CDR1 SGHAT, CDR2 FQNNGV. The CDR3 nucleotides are TGTGCCAGCAGCCATCCGGGAGGGGGGAAAGCTTCACCCCTCCACTTT. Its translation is CASSHPGGGKASPLHF.

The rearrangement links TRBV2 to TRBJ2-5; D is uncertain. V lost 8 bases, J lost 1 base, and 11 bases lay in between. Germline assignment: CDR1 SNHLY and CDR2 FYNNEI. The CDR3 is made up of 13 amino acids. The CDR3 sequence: CASGSGPQETQYF. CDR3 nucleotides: TGTGCCAGCGGTTCTGGACCCCAAGAGACCCAGTACTTC. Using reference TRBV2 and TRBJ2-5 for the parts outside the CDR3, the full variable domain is EPEVTQTPSHQVTQMGQEVILRCVPISNHLYFYWYRQILGQKVEFLVSFYNNEISEKSEIFDDQFSVERPDGSNFTLKIRSTKLEDSAMYFCASGSGPQETQYFGPGTRLLVL.

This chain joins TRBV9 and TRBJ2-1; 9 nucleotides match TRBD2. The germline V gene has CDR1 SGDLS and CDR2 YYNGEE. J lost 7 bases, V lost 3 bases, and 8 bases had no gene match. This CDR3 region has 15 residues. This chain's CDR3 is CASSDDAGGHNEQFF. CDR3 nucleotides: TGTGCCAGCAGCGACGATGCGGGGGGGCATAATGAGCAGTTCTTC.

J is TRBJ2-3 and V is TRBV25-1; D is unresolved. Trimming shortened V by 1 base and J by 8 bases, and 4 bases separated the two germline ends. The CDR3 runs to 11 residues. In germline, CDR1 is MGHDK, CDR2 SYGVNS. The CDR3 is CASSESSTQYF. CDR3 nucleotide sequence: TGTGCCAGCAGTGAATCCAGTACGCAGTATTTT.

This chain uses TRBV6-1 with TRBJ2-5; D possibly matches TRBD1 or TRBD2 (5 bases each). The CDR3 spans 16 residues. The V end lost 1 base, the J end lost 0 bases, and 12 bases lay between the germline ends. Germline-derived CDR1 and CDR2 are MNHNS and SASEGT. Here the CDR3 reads CASSEGIWGYQETQYF. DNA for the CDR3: TGTGCCAGCAGTGAAGGAATTTGGGGGTACCAAGAGACCCAGTACTTC.

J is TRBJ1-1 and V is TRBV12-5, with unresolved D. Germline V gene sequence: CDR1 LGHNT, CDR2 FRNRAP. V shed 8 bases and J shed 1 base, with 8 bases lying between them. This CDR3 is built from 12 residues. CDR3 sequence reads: CASQRANTEAFF. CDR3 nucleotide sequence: TGTGCTAGTCAAAGGGCGAACACTGAAGCTTTCTTT. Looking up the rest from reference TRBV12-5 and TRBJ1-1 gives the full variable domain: DARVTQTPRHKVTEMGQEVTMRCQPILGHNTVFWYRQTMMQGLELLAYFRNRAPLDDSGMPKDRFSAEMPDATLATLKIQPSEPRDSAVYFCASQRANTEAFFGQGTRLTVV.

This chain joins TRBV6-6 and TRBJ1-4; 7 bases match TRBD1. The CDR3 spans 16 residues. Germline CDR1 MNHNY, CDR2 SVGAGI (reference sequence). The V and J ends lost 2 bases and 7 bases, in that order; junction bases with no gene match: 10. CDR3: CASSYGSGTAGEKLFF. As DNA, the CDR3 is TGTGCCAGCAGTTACGGCTCCGGGACAGCGGGTGAAAAACTGTTTTTT.

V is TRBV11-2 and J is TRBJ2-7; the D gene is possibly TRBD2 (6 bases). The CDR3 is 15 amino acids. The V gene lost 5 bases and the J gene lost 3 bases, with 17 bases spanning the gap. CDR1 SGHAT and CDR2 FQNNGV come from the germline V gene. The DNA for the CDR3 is TGTGCCAGCAGCACCGTAACTAGCATCGGCTACGAGCAGTACTTC. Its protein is CASSTVTSIGYEQYF.

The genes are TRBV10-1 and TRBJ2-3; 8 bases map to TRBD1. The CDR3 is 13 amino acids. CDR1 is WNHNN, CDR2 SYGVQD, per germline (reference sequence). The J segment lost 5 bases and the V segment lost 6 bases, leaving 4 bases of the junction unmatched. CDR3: CASRQDREDTQYF. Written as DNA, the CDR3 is TGCGCCAGCAGACAGGACAGGGAAGATACGCAGTATTTT.

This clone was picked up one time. The chain's CDR3 is CASSLAIGSMNTEAFF. In DNA form, the CDR3 reads TGTGCCAGCAGCTTGGCTATAGGCTCCATGAACACTGAAGCTTTCTTT. The V and J genes are TRBV5-6 and TRBJ1-1; D unclear. The CDR3 runs to 16 residues. Germline V gives CDR1 SGHDT, CDR2 YYEEEE. The ends were cut back, 0 bases at V and 0 bases at J, with 12 bases in the middle.